The entry below gives a single T cell receptor (beta chain) sequence along with its context. This sample stems from a study of blood T cell repertoires in COVID-19. Study details: Sites in the United States, Italy and Spain provided acute and convalescent COVID-19 samples. Sample material is recorded as cDNA or gDNA derived from T cells, B-cell-depleted T cells, or PBMCs.

Only in-frame clones appear in the TCRdb table, and some are missing; sequencing was by immunoSEQ multiplex PCR. The sample has hundreds of thousands of clones; roughly 87% are singletons. Assignment of participants to cohorts was predicated upon participant-reported clinical history. Germline lookup yields CDR1 MNHEY and CDR2 SVGEGT. This CDR3 spans 15 amino acids. V was clipped by 6 bases and J by 2 bases, with 14 bases between them. This clonotype was sampled from a woman under 40 with acute COVID-19. The V and J genes are TRBV6-2 or TRBV6-3 and TRBJ2-1; tentative D call: TRBD1 (6 bases). The sample was PBMCs or T cells enriched from blood (not recorded which). In DNA form, the CDR3 reads TGTGCCAGCAGCCCCGGACAGTTGCCCTACAATGAGCAGTTCTTC. Encoded protein: CASSPGQLPYNEQFF.